One and the same sample provided the 7 T cell receptor beta chains below, sequenced in a study of vaccination and CD4 T cells after COVID-19. These receptors are not linked to any known antigen. An Oncomine TCR Beta short-read assay was used to sequence the DNA from cultured CD4+ T cells. One entry per CDR3 protein, called by TCRdb with MiXCR from the PCR reads. The table has roughly 15,000 distinct CDR3 sequences, under 55% seen once. Time point noted: late sampling 161 to 241 days after vaccination in a few convalescent patients. Treatment specified: roughly nine-day PBMC culture with coronavirus spike peptide pools or control peptides (ViraFEST assay). The sequences come from CD4+ T cells from blood, cultured in vitro, collected about 7 months after SARS-CoV-2 vaccination. The receptors come from a human donor who had recovered from COVID-19.

This chain connects TRBV24-1 to TRBJ2-5, with 8 bases that match TRBD1. The V gene's germline CDR1 is KGHDR and CDR2 SFDVKD. There are 16 residues in the CDR3. V lost 2 bases and J lost 1; bases outside the gene matches: 5. The chain's CDR3 is CATSDWGQEFQETQYF. CDR3 coding DNA: TGTGCCACCAGTGATTGGGGACAGGAGTTCCAAGAGACCCAGTACTTC.

The V gene is TRBV19, the J gene TRBJ2-5; D is undetermined. V dropped 3 bases and J dropped 7 bases, with 15 bases sitting between them. The CDR3 totals 14 residues. From germline, CDR1 is LNHDA and CDR2 SQIVND (reference sequence). CDR3 sequence: CASSIEGSIATQYF. In DNA form, the CDR3 reads TGTGCCAGTAGTATTGAAGGTAGCATCGCGACCCAGTACTTC.

The table lists this clonotype with a few counts. The genes are TRBV29-1 and TRBJ2-5; 7 positions match TRBD2. Germline V gene lookup returns CDR1 SQVTM and CDR2 ANQGSEA. The CDR3 has 12 amino acids. The ends lost 4 bases at V and 5 bases at J; junction bases unmatched: 4. The CDR3 DNA reads TGCAGCGTTGCGGGGGGTCGTGAGACCCAGTACTTC. Protein sequence: CSVAGGRETQYF.

This clonotype was seen once. J is TRBJ2-1 and V is TRBV20-1; no clear D. V was pared by 0 bases and J by 3 bases, with 0 bases between. CDR1 is DFQATT and CDR2 is SNEGSKA in the germline V gene (reference sequence). There are 11 residues in the CDR3. The CDR3 loop reads CSARDYNEQFF. The DNA for the CDR3 is TGCAGTGCTAGAGACTACAATGAGCAGTTCTTC.

The rearrangement uses TRBV18 and TRBJ2-3; D unclear. The ends were cut back, 1 base at V and 4 bases at J, with 3 bases in the middle. CDR3 length: 12 residues. CDR1 KGHSH and CDR2 LQKENI come from the germline V gene. The CDR3 region is CASSPLADTQYF. The CDR3 coding sequence is TGTGCCAGCTCACCACTCGCAGATACGCAGTATTTT.

This clonotype was recorded only once. CDR3 in DNA: TGTGCCAGCAGCGTAGACGGGGGATTCCAAGAGACCCAGTACTTC. Protein sequence: CASSVDGGFQETQYF. The rearrangement links TRBV9 to TRBJ2-5; D may be TRBD2 (6 bases). Between the trimmed V and J ends, which lost 0 bases and 1 base, there was a span of 10 bases. The germline V gene has CDR1 SGDLS and CDR2 YYNGEE. The CDR3 is 15 amino acids.

This chain joins TRBV7-6 and TRBJ2-3, with 13 bases aligning to TRBD2. The ends lost 5 bases at V and 7 bases at J; junction bases unmatched: 3. The CDR3 covers 14 residues. Germline V gives CDR1 SGHVS, CDR2 FNYEAQ. The CDR3, as DNA: TGTGCCAGCAGCAAGACTAGCGGGGGGTATACGCAGTATTTT. Translated, it gives CASSKTSGGYTQYF.